This T cell receptor (beta chain) was recovered during a study of T cells in tumors after PD-1 blockade. Overall study context: Some patients also took daily vismodegib 150 mg during anti-PD-1 treatment. Findings of the study overall: Peripheral recruitment is suggested, as some novel exhausted tumor clones were in pre-treatment blood.

A word on this clone: Its specificity is not known.

Generated by immunoSEQ multiplex PCR, the TCRdb table keeps only in-frame clones and is missing some. The sample consists of 45,000 to 60,000 clones, 60% to 80% of them appearing once. This TCR was sampled from a human donor with basal cell carcinoma. The sample in question was PBMCs, obtained before anti-PD-1 treatment.

In DNA, the CDR3 is TGCGCCAGCAGCTTGCTGGGCAGTGCCCAAGAGACCCAGTACTTC. Its translation: CASSLLGSAQETQYF. The gene calls are TRBV5-1 and TRBJ2-5; D not certain. The V gene lost 1 base and the J gene lost 1 base, with 11 bases spanning the gap. CDR1 and CDR2 (germline): SGHRS, YFSETQ. The CDR3 spans 15 residues.